The 17 T cell receptor beta chains below come from one sample, sequenced in a study of T cells in localized non-small cell lung cancer. The data were produced by immunoSEQ multiplex PCR, yet TCRdb's version contains in-frame clones alone and is incomplete. This sample has over 10,000 clones; 86% occur once, and the top ten carry less than 75%. The source was peripheral blood, collected before any cancer treatment. The receptors come from a male donor older than 55 with stage III lung adenocarcinoma.

The chain recombines TRBV19 with TRBJ1-1, with a possible D match to TRBD1 (5 bases). Germline V gene lookup returns CDR1 LNHDA and CDR2 SQIVND (reference sequence). With 5 bases removed from V and 1 base from J, the gap between germline ends came to 8 bases. CDR3 length: 13 amino acids. CDR3 DNA sequence: TGTGCCAGTAGTGTGGGACCGAACACTGAAGCTTTCTTT. Its protein is CASSVGPNTEAFF. Together with reference TRBV19 and TRBJ1-1, the CDR3 gives the full variable domain: DGGITQSPKYLFRKEGQNVTLSCEQNLNHDAMYWYRQDPGQGLRLIYYSQIVNDFQKGDIAEGYSVSREKKESFPLTVTSAQKNPTAFYLCASSVGPNTEAFFGQGTRLTVV.

The chain uses TRBV6-1 and TRBJ1-5; D gene uncertain. CDR3 length: 14 amino acids. CDR1 is MNHNS, CDR2 SASEGT, per germline. Trimming stripped 6 bases from V and 6 bases from J, with 15 bases between. The CDR3 DNA reads TGTGCCAGCAGACAGAGCCTAGAGGGTCAGCCCCAGCATTTT. Its translation: CASRQSLEGQPQHF.

This clone came up a few times. The genes are TRBV6-1 and TRBJ2-7, with a possible D match to TRBD1 (5 bases). Trimming took 0 bases from V and 3 from J, leaving 9 bases between them. The germline V gene has CDR1 MNHNS and CDR2 SASEGT. This CDR3 has 14 amino acids. CDR3 amino acids: CASSEARGSYEQYF. The DNA of the CDR3 is TGTGCCAGCAGTGAAGCTAGGGGCAGCTACGAGCAGTACTTC.

The V call is TRBV4-2, the J call TRBJ1-2, with TRBD1 identical over 10 bases. Unmatched junction bases numbered 10, after V lost 4 bases and J lost 8 bases. Germline-derived CDR1 and CDR2 are LGHNA and YNFKEQ. The CDR3 is 15 residues long. The CDR3 region is CASSLPKTGGEGYTF. CDR3 bases: TGTGCCAGCAGCCTGCCCAAGACAGGGGGCGAAGGCTACACCTTC.

J is TRBJ2-1 and V is TRBV28, with D perhaps matching TRBD1 or TRBD2 (5 bases each). Germline V gene data show CDR1 as MDHEN and CDR2 as SYDVKM. Trimming removed 5 bases at V and 8 bases at J, with 37 bases between. The CDR3 sequence is 21 residues long. The CDR3: CASSQEYTGLLGAVSTHEQFF. CDR3 in DNA: TGTGCCAGCAGTCAGGAGTATACGGGGCTCCTAGGGGCCGTTTCGACACATGAGCAGTTCTTC.

The chain employs TRBV7-8 and TRBJ1-3; D is possibly TRBD1 (5 bases). This CDR3 has 16 amino acids. The germline gives CDR1 SGHVS, CDR2 FQNEAQ. The V end lost 1 base, the J end lost 1 base, and 11 bases lay between the germline ends. This CDR3 is CASSLVRGLSGNTIYF. CDR3 coding DNA: TGTGCCAGCAGCTTAGTCCGGGGGTTATCTGGAAACACCATATATTTT.

This clone was recorded only once. V gene TRBV20-1 combines with J gene TRBJ2-3; no firm D call. CDR1 is DFQATT and CDR2 is SNEGSKA in the germline V gene (reference sequence). Trimming pared 3 bases from V and 7 bases from J, leaving 8 bases between. CDR3 length equals 11 residues. The CDR3 here is CSARILNTQYF. For the CDR3, the DNA is TGCAGTGCTAGGATTCTAAATACGCAGTATTTT.

The chain couples TRBV19 to TRBJ2-5, with D perhaps TRBD1 (7 bases). Trimming stripped 4 bases from V and 1 base from J, with 10 bases between. The CDR3 runs to 14 residues. Germline-derived CDR1 and CDR2 are LNHDA and SQIVND (reference sequence). This CDR3 reads CASSRQGGQETQYF. The DNA of the CDR3 is TGTGCCAGTAGTAGGCAGGGGGGCCAAGAGACCCAGTACTTC.

This clone was counted a few times. The gene calls are TRBV19 and TRBJ1-2; D remains ambiguous. There are 14 residues in the CDR3. Trimming pared 2 bases from V and 8 bases from J, leaving 15 bases between. The germline gives CDR1 LNHDA, CDR2 SQIVND (reference sequence). CDR3 nucleotides: TGTGCCAGTAGTATATCGAGTAGGGCCAGCGGCTACACCTTC. Protein sequence: CASSISSRASGYTF.

In DNA, the CDR3 is TGTGCCAGCAGGCCCGGGACGGACTATGGCTACACCTTC. This encodes CASRPGTDYGYTF. The chain has TRBV6-1 and TRBJ1-2, with a weak D call TRBD1 (5 bases). The CDR3 covers 13 residues. Germline V gives CDR1 MNHNS, CDR2 SASEGT. Deletions cut 6 bases from V and 3 bases from J, with 11 bases between.

The rearrangement uses TRBV5-1 and TRBJ1-6; maybe TRBD1 (6 bases). Trimming stripped 0 bases from V and 6 bases from J, with 10 bases between. The CDR3 loop spans 15 amino acids. In germline, CDR1 is SGHRS, CDR2 YFSETQ. The DNA for the CDR3 is TGCGCCAGCAGCTTGGAACAGGGCCGTAATTCACCCCTCCACTTT. Translated, it gives CASSLEQGRNSPLHF.

V usage is TRBV19 and J usage is TRBJ1-5; D might be TRBD1 (6 bases). The CDR3 runs 15 residues. V shed 3 bases and J shed 4 bases, with 13 bases lying between them. Germline assignment: CDR1 LNHDA and CDR2 SQIVND (reference sequence). DNA for the CDR3: TGTGCCAGTAGTATTGGGGGGCTTGGGAATCAGCCCCAGCATTTT. Translated, it gives CASSIGGLGNQPQHF.

This chain joins TRBV7-9 and TRBJ2-4; TRBD2 aligns across 15 bases. J was trimmed by 9 bases and V by 5 bases; bases with no gene match: 8. The CDR3 runs to 16 residues. Germline V gene sequence: CDR1 SEHNR, CDR2 FQNEAQ (reference sequence). The CDR3 DNA is TGTGCCAGCAGCCCCCGGACTAGCGGGAGGGCCGGCATTCAGTACTTC. This gives the protein CASSPRTSGRAGIQYF.

In its sample, this clone was seen a few times. This chain links TRBV2 with TRBJ1-2; D call uncertain. V lost 6 bases and J lost 8, with 13 bases in between. Germline values: CDR1 SNHLY, CDR2 FYNNEI. The CDR3 is 12 amino acids. The CDR3 sequence is CASSAGVRGYTF. Here the CDR3 DNA reads TGTGCCAGCAGCGCAGGAGTAAGGGGCTACACCTTC. The variable domain in full, with the rest retrieved from reference TRBV2 and TRBJ1-2, is EPEVTQTPSHQVTQMGQEVILRCVPISNHLYFYWYRQILGQKVEFLVSFYNNEISEKSEIFDDQFSVERPDGSNFTLKIRSTKLEDSAMYFCASSAGVRGYTFGSGTRLTVV.

The chain combines TRBV6-1 with TRBJ1-3; D gene unclear. Per germline, CDR1 MNHNS and CDR2 SASEGT. V was cut by 5 bases and J by 3 bases, with 11 bases left in between. The CDR3 sequence is 14 residues long. CDR3 amino acids: CASSPGSGGNTIYF. CDR3 DNA sequence: TGTGCCAGCAGTCCGGGATCAGGTGGAAACACCATATATTTT.

This chain connects TRBV6-5 to TRBJ1-3, with 7 nucleotides matching TRBD1. CDR3 size: 16 residues. After removal of 2 bases from V and 4 bases from J, the junction contained 8 bases not matched to a gene. Germline loops: CDR1 MNHEY, CDR2 SVGAGI. The chain's CDR3 is CASSYGDRFGGNTIYF. CDR3 coding DNA: TGTGCCAGCAGTTACGGGGACAGATTCGGAGGAAACACCATATATTTT.

The gene calls are TRBV9 and TRBJ1-1; no clear D. The V gene's germline CDR1 is SGDLS and CDR2 YYNGEE. V dropped 5 bases and J dropped 2 bases, with 7 bases sitting between them. This CDR3 comprises 12 residues. CDR3 amino acids: CASRKINTEAFF. CDR3 DNA: TGTGCCAGCAGGAAAATAAACACTGAAGCTTTCTTT.